This record covers a single TCR beta chain. The antigen is unknown. PCR employed 60 Vbeta and 13 Jbeta primers. Sequencing used immunoSEQ multiplex PCR; TCRdb keeps in-frame clones, though not all of them. This repertoire shows more than 100,000 clones, approximately 87% found once; its top ten account for less than 5.5%. The sample comes from a study of cytomegalovirus exposure and HLA in healthy donors. Study details: Tens of millions of unique TCRs from HLA-typed donors made up an early data release.

General study findings and limits: Links to common viral pathogens appeared, in a later analysis, for several of the most significant clusters. The authors later found TCR association rates varying by HLA locus, with DRB1 most and HLA-C fewest.

CDR1 and CDR2 from the germline V gene are MNHNS and SASEGT. The CDR3 contains 14 residues. V lost 2 bases and J 9 bases, leaving 14 bases between the germline ends. Sequenced input: PBMCs. The rearrangement links TRBV6-1 to TRBJ2-1, with a weak D call TRBD2 (5 bases). This TCR was sampled from a woman aged 30 to 39 in good health and CMV-seronegative. The CDR3 loop is CASSETGWVGEQFF. DNA of the CDR3: TGTGCCAGCAGTGAAACGGGATGGGTTGGTGAGCAGTTCTTC.